The 8 T cell receptor beta chains reported below all come from one sample, sequenced in a study of blood T cell repertoires in COVID-19. Here immunoSEQ multiplex PCR was the method, and the copy in TCRdb shows in-frame clones only, minus some. The data contain approximately 250,000 clones, roughly 88% of them singletons. Material: peripheral blood. The receptors come from an elderly woman with COVID-19, enrolled during active disease.

The chain combines TRBV7-3 with TRBJ2-3; tentatively, D is TRBD2 (5 bases). This CDR3 comprises 15 residues. With 8 bases removed from V and 4 bases from J, the gap between germline ends came to 19 bases. Germline CDR1 is SGHTA and CDR2 is FQGTGA. The CDR3 reads CASSPGGSVADTQYF. The CDR3 DNA sequence: TGTGCCAGCTCCCCCGGCGGGTCGGTCGCAGATACGCAGTATTTT.

V and J are TRBV6-1 and TRBJ2-5; 9 nucleotides match TRBD2. The germline V gene encodes CDR1 MNHNS and CDR2 SASEGT. The ends lost 3 bases at V and 1 base at J; junction bases unmatched: 9. CDR3 size: 17 residues. The CDR3: CASSEFPSGVIQETQYF. As DNA, the CDR3 is TGTGCCAGCAGTGAGTTTCCTAGCGGGGTCATCCAAGAGACCCAGTACTTC.

J is TRBJ1-4 and V is TRBV19, with TRBD1 matching 9 bases. The ends lost 6 bases at V and 6 bases at J; junction bases unmatched: 8. CDR3 length equals 15 residues. Per the germline V gene, CDR1 is LNHDA and CDR2 is SQIVND (reference sequence). The CDR3 nucleotides read TGTGCCAGTAGAGAGACTGACAGGGGGTATGAAAAACTGTTTTTT. Its protein is CASRETDRGYEKLFF. Full variable domain (rest looked up from reference TRBV19 and TRBJ1-4): DGGITQSPKYLFRKEGQNVTLSCEQNLNHDAMYWYRQDPGQGLRLIYYSQIVNDFQKGDIAEGYSVSREKKESFPLTVTSAQKNPTAFYLCASRETDRGYEKLFFGSGTQLSVL.

The gene calls are TRBV12-3 or TRBV12-4 and TRBJ1-1; weak D call: TRBD1 (6 bases). With 6 bases removed from V and 5 bases from J, the gap between germline ends came to 13 bases. CDR3 size: 13 residues. CDR3 residues: CASSTTGYTEAFF. CDR3 nucleotide sequence: TGTGCCAGCAGCACCACAGGGTATACTGAAGCTTTCTTT.

This clone appeared a single time. The chain employs TRBV19 and TRBJ2-3, with 8 nucleotides matching TRBD2. CDR3 length equals 14 residues. Losses at the gene ends were 3 bases for V and 8 bases for J; bases not matched to a gene: 7. Germline V gene sequence: CDR1 LNHDA, CDR2 SQIVND (reference sequence). CDR3 in DNA: TGTGCCAGTAGTATCCCGGGACTAGTATCTACGCAGTATTTT. It is translated as CASSIPGLVSTQYF.

The chain employs TRBV5-1 and TRBJ2-7; D unclear. Trimming took off 0 bases at V and 1 base at J, with 11 bases between the two ends. From germline, CDR1 is SGHRS and CDR2 YFSETQ. The CDR3 loop spans 15 amino acids. Written as DNA, the CDR3 is TGCGCCAGCAGCTTGGCCCAGGCAGCATCCTACGAGCAGTACTTC. Encoded protein: CASSLAQAASYEQYF.

The rearrangement uses TRBV5-4 and TRBJ1-4; D may be TRBD1 (6 bases). The CDR3 consists of 14 residues. The germline V and J ends were trimmed by 3 bases and 6 bases, with 12 bases remaining between them. In germline, CDR1 is SGHNT, CDR2 YYREEE (reference sequence). CDR3 in DNA: TGTGCCAGCAGCTCACAGGGTCCAGATGAAAAACTGTTTTTT. As protein: CASSSQGPDEKLFF. The full variable domain, in which reference TRBV5-4 and TRBJ1-4 provide the parts outside the CDR3, is ETGVTQSPTHLIKTRGQQVTLRCSSQSGHNTVSWYQQALGQGPQFIFQYYREEENGRGNFPPRFSGLQFPNYSSELNVNALELDDSALYLCASSSQGPDEKLFFGSGTQLSVL.

This chain connects TRBV6-5 to TRBJ1-2; 10 bases match TRBD1. CDR3 length: 14 amino acids. In germline, CDR1 is MNHEY, CDR2 SVGAGI. V dropped 7 bases and J dropped 4; count of bases not matched to a gene: 6. The CDR3 DNA is TGTGCCAGCAAAGGGACAGGGGTGGTCTATGGCTACACCTTC. As protein: CASKGTGVVYGYTF.